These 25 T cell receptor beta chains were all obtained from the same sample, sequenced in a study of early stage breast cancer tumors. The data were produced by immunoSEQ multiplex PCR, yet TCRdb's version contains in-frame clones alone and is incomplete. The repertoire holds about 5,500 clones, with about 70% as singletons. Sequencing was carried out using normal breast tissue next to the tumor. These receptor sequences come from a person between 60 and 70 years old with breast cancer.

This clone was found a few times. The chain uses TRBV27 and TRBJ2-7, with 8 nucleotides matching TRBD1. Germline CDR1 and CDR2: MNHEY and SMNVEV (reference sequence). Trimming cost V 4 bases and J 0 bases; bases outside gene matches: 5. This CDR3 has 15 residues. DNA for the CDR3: TGTGCCAGCAGTTCCCCAGGACAGGGCTCCTACGAGCAGTACTTC. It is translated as CASSSPGQGSYEQYF.

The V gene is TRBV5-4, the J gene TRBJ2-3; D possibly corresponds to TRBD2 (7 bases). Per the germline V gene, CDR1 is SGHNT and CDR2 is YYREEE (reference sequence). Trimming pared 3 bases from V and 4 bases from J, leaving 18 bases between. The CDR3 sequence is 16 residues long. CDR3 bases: TGTGCCAGCAGCTATCCAGGGGCGGGAGTTTCAGATACGCAGTATTTT. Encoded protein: CASSYPGAGVSDTQYF.

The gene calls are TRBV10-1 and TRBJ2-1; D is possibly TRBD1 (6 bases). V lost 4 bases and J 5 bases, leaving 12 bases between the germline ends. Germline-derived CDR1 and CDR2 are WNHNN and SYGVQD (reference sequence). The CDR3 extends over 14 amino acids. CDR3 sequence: CASSGATGNNEQFF. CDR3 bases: TGCGCCAGCAGTGGCGCGACAGGCAACAATGAGCAGTTCTTC.

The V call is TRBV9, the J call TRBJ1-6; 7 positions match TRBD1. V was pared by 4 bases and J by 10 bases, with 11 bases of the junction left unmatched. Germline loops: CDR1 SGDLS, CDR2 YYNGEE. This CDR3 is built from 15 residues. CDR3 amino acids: CASSSREGAGSPLHF. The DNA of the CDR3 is TGTGCCAGCAGCTCCCGCGAGGGGGCTGGGTCACCCCTCCACTTT.

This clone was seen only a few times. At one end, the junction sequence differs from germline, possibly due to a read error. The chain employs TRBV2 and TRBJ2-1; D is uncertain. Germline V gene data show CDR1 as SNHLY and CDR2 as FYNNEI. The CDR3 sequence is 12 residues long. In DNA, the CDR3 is TGTGCCAGCGGTGAGACACGGGATGAGCAGTTCTTC. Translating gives CASGETRDEQFF.

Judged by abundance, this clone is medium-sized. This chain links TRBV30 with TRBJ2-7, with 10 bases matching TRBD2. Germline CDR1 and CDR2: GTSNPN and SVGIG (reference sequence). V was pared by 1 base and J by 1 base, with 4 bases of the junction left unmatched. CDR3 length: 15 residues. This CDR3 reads CAWSAVAGGSYEQYF. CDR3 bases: TGTGCCTGGAGTGCGGTAGCGGGGGGTTCCTACGAGCAGTACTTC. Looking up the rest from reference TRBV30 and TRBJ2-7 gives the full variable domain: SQTIHQWPATLVQPVGSPLSLECTVEGTSNPNLYWYRQAAGRGLQLLFYSVGIGQISSEVPQNLSASRPQDRQFILSSKKLLLSDSGFYLCAWSAVAGGSYEQYFGPGTRLTVT.

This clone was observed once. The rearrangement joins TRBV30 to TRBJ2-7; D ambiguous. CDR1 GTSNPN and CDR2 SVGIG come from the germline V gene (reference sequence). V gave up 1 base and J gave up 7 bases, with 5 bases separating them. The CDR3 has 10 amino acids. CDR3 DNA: TGTGCCTGGAGTGGGAGAGAGCAGTACTTC. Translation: CAWSGREQYF.

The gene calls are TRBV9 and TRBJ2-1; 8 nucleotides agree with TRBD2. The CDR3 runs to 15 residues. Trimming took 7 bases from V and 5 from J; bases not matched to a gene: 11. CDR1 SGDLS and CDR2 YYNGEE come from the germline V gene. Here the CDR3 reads CASSPRGGLNNEQFF. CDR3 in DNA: TGTGCCAGCTCCCCTCGGGGGGGGCTCAACAATGAGCAGTTCTTC. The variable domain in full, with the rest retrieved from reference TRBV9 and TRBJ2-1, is DSGVTQTPKHLITATGQRVTLRCSPRSGDLSVYWYQQSLDQGLQFLIQYYNGEERAKGNILERFSAQQFPDLHSELNLSSLELGDSALYFCASSPRGGLNNEQFFGPGTRLTVL.

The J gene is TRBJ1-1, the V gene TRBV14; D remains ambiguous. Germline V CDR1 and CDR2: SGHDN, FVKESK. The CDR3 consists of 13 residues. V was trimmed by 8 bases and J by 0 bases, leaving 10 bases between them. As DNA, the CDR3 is TGTGCCAGCGGTCTAGGGATGAACACTGAAGCTTTCTTT. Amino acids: CASGLGMNTEAFF. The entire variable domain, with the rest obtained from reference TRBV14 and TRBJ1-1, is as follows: EAGVTQFPSHSVIEKGQTVTLRCDPISGHDNLYWYRRVMGKEIKFLLHFVKESKQDESGMPNNRFLAERTGGTYSTLKVQPAELEDSGVYFCASGLGMNTEAFFGQGTRLTVV.

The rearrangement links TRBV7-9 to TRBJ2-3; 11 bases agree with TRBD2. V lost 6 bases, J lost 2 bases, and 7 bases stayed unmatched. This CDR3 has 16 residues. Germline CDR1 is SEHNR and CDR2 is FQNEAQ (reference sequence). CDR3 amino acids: CASRTGTSGPTDTQYF. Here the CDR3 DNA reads TGTGCCAGCAGAACCGGGACTAGCGGACCCACAGATACGCAGTATTTT.

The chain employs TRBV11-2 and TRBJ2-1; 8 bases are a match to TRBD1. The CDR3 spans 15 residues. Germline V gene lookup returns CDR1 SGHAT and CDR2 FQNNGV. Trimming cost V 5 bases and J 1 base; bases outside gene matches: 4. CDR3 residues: CASSHTGGSYNEQFF. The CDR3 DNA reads TGTGCCAGCAGCCATACAGGGGGTTCCTACAATGAGCAGTTCTTC.

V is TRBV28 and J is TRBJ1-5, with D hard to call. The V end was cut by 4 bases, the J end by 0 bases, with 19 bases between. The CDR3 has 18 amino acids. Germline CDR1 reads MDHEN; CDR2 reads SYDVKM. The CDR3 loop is CASSYPLGQINSNQPQHF. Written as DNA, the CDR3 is TGTGCCAGCAGTTACCCCCTTGGGCAGATAAATAGCAATCAGCCCCAGCATTTT.

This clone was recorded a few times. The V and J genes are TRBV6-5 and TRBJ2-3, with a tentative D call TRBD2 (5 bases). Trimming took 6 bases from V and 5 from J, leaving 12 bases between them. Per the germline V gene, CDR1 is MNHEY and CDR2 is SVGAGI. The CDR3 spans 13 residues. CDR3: CASRSIRGDTQYF. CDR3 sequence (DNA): TGTGCCAGCAGATCAATTCGGGGAGATACGCAGTATTTT.

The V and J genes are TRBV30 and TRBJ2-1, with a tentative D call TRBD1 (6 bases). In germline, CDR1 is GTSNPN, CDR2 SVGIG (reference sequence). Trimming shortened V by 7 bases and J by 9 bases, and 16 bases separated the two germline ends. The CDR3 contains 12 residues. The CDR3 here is CASSGVDGEQFF. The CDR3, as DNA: TGTGCCTCCTCAGGGGTAGATGGTGAGCAGTTCTTC.

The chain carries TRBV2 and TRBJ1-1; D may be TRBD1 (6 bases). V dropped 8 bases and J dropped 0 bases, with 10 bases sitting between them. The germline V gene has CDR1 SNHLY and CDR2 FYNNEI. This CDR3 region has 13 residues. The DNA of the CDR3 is TGTGCCAGCTCGACAGGTTTGAACACTGAAGCTTTCTTT. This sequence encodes CASSTGLNTEAFF.

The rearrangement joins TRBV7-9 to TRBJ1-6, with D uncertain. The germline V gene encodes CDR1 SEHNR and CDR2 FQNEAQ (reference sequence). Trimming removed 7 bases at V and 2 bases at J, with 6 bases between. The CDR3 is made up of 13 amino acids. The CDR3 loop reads CASKGAYNSPLHF. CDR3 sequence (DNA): TGTGCCAGCAAGGGTGCCTATAATTCACCCCTCCACTTT.

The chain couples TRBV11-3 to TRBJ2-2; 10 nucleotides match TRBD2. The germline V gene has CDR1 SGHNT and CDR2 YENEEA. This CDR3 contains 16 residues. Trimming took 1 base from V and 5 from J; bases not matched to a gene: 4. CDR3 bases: TGTGCCAGCAGCTTAGGACCAGCGGGGGGGACCGGGGAGCTGTTTTTT. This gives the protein CASSLGPAGGTGELFF.

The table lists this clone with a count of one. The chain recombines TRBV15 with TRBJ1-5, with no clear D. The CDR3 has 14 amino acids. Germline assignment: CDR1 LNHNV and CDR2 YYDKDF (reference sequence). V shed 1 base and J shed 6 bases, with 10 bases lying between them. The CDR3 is CATSRVGVGQPQHF. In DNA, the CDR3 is TGTGCCACCAGCAGAGTAGGAGTAGGTCAGCCCCAGCATTTT.

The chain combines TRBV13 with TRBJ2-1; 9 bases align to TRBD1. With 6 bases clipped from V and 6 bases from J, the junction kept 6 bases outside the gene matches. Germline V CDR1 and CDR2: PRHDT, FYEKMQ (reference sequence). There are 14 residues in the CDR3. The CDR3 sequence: CASRGGTGPNEQFF. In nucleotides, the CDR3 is TGTGCCAGCAGAGGGGGGACAGGGCCCAATGAGCAGTTCTTC.

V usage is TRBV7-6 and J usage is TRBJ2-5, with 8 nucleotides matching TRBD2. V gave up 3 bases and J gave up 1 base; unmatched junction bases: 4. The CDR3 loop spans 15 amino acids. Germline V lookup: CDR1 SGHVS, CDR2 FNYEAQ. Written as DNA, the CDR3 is TGTGCCAGCAGCTTTCTGAGCGGGAGCCAAGAGACCCAGTACTTC. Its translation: CASSFLSGSQETQYF. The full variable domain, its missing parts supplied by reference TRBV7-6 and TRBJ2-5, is GAGVSQSPRYKVTKRGQDVALRCDPISGHVSLYWYRQALGQGPEFLTYFNYEAQQDKSGLPNDRFSAERPEGSISTLTIQRTEQRDSAMYRCASSFLSGSQETQYFGPGTRLLVL.

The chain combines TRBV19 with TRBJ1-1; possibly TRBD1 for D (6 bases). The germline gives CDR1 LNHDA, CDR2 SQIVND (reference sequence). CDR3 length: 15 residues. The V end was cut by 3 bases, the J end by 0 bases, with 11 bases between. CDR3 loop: CASSIFTGLNTEAFF. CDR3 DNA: TGTGCCAGTAGTATCTTTACAGGGTTGAACACTGAAGCTTTCTTT.

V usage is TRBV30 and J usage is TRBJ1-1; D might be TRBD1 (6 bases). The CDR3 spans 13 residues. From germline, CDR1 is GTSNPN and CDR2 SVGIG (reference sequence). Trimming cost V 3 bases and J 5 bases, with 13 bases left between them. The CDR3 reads CAWREGGETEAFF. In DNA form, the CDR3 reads TGTGCCTGGAGGGAAGGGGGTGAGACTGAAGCTTTCTTT.

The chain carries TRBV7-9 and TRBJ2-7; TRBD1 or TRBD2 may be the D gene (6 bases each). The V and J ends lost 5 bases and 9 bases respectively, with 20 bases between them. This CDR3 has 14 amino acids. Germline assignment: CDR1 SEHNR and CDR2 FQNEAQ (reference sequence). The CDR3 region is CASSLQEGGEWQYF. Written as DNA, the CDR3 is TGTGCCAGCAGCCTCCAGGAGGGGGGCGAATGGCAGTACTTC. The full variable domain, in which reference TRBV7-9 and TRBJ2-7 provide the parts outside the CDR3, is DTGVSQNPRHKITKRGQNVTFRCDPISEHNRLYWYRQTLGQGPEFLTYFQNEAQLEKSRLLSDRFSAERPKGSFSTLEIQRTEQGDSAMYLCASSLQEGGEWQYFGPGTRLTVT.

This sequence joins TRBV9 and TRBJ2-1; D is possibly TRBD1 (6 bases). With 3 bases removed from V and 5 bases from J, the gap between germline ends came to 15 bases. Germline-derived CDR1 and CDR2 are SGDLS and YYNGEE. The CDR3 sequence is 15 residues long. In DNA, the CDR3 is TGTGCCAGCAGCGCCTTGGGGGACACCCACAATGAGCAGTTCTTC. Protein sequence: CASSALGDTHNEQFF.

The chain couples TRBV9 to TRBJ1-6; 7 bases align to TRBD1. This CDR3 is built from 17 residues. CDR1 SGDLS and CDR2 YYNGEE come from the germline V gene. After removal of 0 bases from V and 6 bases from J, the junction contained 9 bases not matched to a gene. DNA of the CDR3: TGTGCCAGCAGCGTAGATCTAGAGGGGGCCGGTAATTCACCCCTCCACTTT. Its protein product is CASSVDLEGAGNSPLHF.